These T cell receptor beta chains were read from a single sample in a study of blood T cells in healthy people across ages. TCRdb recomputed calls from the 5' RACE reads with MiXCR, one row per CDR3 protein. The sample records hundreds of thousands of distinct CDR3 sequences, 20% to 30% being singletons. The same sample was also studied in work on T cells of mothers and their children.

Input material: blood. These receptors all come from a boy younger than 18 in good health. Both conserved end residues are part of each CDR3. The order of the fields is J gene, clone size, D gene, V gene, CDR3 DNA, CDR3 protein. A D gene is named only where the DNA matches it firmly. Size values are once, few and many counts, or a class for expanded clones, and some rows have none.

j_call: TRBJ2-3; clone_size: once; d_call: NA; v_call: TRBV18; cdr3_nt: TGTGCCAGCTCACCACCTGGCCCCCATACCCTAGATACGCAGTATTTT; cdr3_aa: CASSPPGPHTLDTQYF
j_call: TRBJ2-1; clone_size: few; d_call: TRBD2; v_call: TRBV3-1; cdr3_nt: TGTGCCAGCAGCCCGCAGACTAGCGGCCCATACAATGAGCAGTTCTTC; cdr3_aa: CASSPQTSGPYNEQFF
j_call: TRBJ1-1; clone_size: few; d_call: NA; v_call: TRBV7-9; cdr3_nt: TGTGCCAGCACCCAAAATCCGAGGGAGGCTGAAGCTTTCTTT; cdr3_aa: CASTQNPREAEAFF
j_call: TRBJ1-2; clone_size: NA; d_call: NA; v_call: TRBV7-2; cdr3_nt: TGTGCCAGCAGCTCGGACGGCCCCGCGGGTGGCTACACCTTC; cdr3_aa: CASSSDGPAGGYTF
j_call: TRBJ1-3; clone_size: few; d_call: NA; v_call: TRBV7-9; cdr3_nt: TGTGCCAGCAGCTTAGCTACAGCACACGGAAACACCATATATTTT; cdr3_aa: CASSLATAHGNTIYF
j_call: TRBJ2-5; clone_size: few; d_call: NA; v_call: TRBV4-3; cdr3_nt: TGCGCCAGCAGCCAAGAGAGGAGCGGGCGGCAAGAGACCCAGTACTTC; cdr3_aa: CASSQERSGRQETQYF
j_call: TRBJ1-2; clone_size: NA; d_call: NA; v_call: TRBV7-9; cdr3_nt: TGTGCCAGCAGCGCGTTGGGGTCTAACTATGGCTACACCTTC; cdr3_aa: CASSALGSNYGYTF
j_call: TRBJ2-7; clone_size: few; d_call: NA; v_call: TRBV27; cdr3_nt: TGTGCCAGCAGTTCCAGTACCGGGAACTTCTACGAGCAGTACTTC; cdr3_aa: CASSSSTGNFYEQYF
j_call: TRBJ1-5; clone_size: NA; d_call: NA; v_call: TRBV4-1; cdr3_nt: TGCGCCAGCAGCCCAGACGGGAGCGTGTATCAGCCCCAGCATTTT; cdr3_aa: CASSPDGSVYQPQHF
j_call: TRBJ2-2; clone_size: once; d_call: NA; v_call: TRBV27; cdr3_nt: TGTGCCAGCAGTTTACCAGGGGCCGGCACCGGGGAGCTGTTTTTT; cdr3_aa: CASSLPGAGTGELFF
j_call: TRBJ2-5; clone_size: few; d_call: NA; v_call: TRBV7-9; cdr3_nt: TGTGCCAGCAGCTTTGGGCAACAGGGCGACCAGTACTTC; cdr3_aa: CASSFGQQGDQYF
j_call: TRBJ2-2; clone_size: NA; d_call: NA; v_call: TRBV9; cdr3_nt: TGTGCCAGCAGCGTAGGCAGTAATAGCGGGGAGCTGTTTTTT; cdr3_aa: CASSVGSNSGELFF
j_call: TRBJ2-1; clone_size: many; d_call: TRBD2; v_call: TRBV20-1; cdr3_nt: TGCAGTGCTACGATGGGAGGGGCCAACAATGAGCAGTTCTTC; cdr3_aa: CSATMGGANNEQFF
j_call: TRBJ1-1; clone_size: few; d_call: NA; v_call: TRBV28; cdr3_nt: TGTGCCATCCCCGGGTCTGGGGGTGAAGCTTTCTTT; cdr3_aa: CAIPGSGGEAFF
j_call: TRBJ1-4; clone_size: few; d_call: NA; v_call: TRBV30; cdr3_nt: TGTGCCTGGAGTCCACCGCCGGGCAGGGGTGATGAAAAACTGTTTTTT; cdr3_aa: CAWSPPPGRGDEKLFF
j_call: TRBJ1-6; clone_size: few; d_call: NA; v_call: TRBV7-2; cdr3_nt: TGTGCCAGCAGCGCCGGGACCCCGAATTCACCCCTCCACTTT; cdr3_aa: CASSAGTPNSPLHF
j_call: TRBJ1-1; clone_size: NA; d_call: NA; v_call: TRBV12-3/TRBV12-4; cdr3_nt: TGTGCCAGCACCCCCCGGAGGATGAACACTGAAGCTTTCTTT; cdr3_aa: CASTPRRMNTEAFF
j_call: TRBJ2-2; clone_size: few; d_call: NA; v_call: TRBV6-5; cdr3_nt: TGTGCCAGCAGACCCCGACGGAATACCGGGGAGCTGTTTTTT; cdr3_aa: CASRPRRNTGELFF
j_call: TRBJ1-2; clone_size: few; d_call: NA; v_call: TRBV20-1; cdr3_nt: TGCAGTGCTAGACCCAAACAGTTCTCTAACTATGGCTACACCTTC; cdr3_aa: CSARPKQFSNYGYTF
j_call: TRBJ2-1; clone_size: NA; d_call: TRBD1; v_call: TRBV18; cdr3_nt: TGTGCCAGCACAGGGGGAACCTACAATGAGCAGTTCTTC; cdr3_aa: CASTGGTYNEQFF
j_call: TRBJ2-2; clone_size: NA; d_call: TRBD1; v_call: TRBV28; cdr3_nt: TGTGCCAGCAGTGGAAGGGACAGCCCAAAGGTTGCCGGGGAGCTGTTTTTT; cdr3_aa: CASSGRDSPKVAGELFF
j_call: TRBJ2-5; clone_size: few; d_call: NA; v_call: TRBV25-1; cdr3_nt: TGTGCCAGCAGTGAAGCCCTCGGACTTTCGAGGGAGACCCAGTACTTC; cdr3_aa: CASSEALGLSRETQYF
j_call: TRBJ2-2; clone_size: NA; d_call: TRBD2; v_call: TRBV28; cdr3_nt: TGTGCCAGTCAGGGGACTAGCGGTTCTAACACCGGGGAGCTGTTTTTT; cdr3_aa: CASQGTSGSNTGELFF
j_call: TRBJ1-2; clone_size: few; d_call: NA; v_call: TRBV20-1; cdr3_nt: TGCAGTGCTAGACGATCCCCCGACAGGCAGTCCTATGGCTACACCTTC; cdr3_aa: CSARRSPDRQSYGYTF
j_call: TRBJ2-6; clone_size: NA; d_call: NA; v_call: TRBV6-6; cdr3_nt: TGTGCCAGCATCCCCAGGGGGGCCAACGTCCTGACTTTC; cdr3_aa: CASIPRGANVLTF
j_call: TRBJ2-7; clone_size: few; d_call: NA; v_call: TRBV7-8; cdr3_nt: TGTGCCAGCAGCTTAGCGGGGCGGGATTCGACCTACGAGCAGTACTTC; cdr3_aa: CASSLAGRDSTYEQYF
j_call: TRBJ2-7; clone_size: many; d_call: TRBD1; v_call: TRBV28; cdr3_nt: TGTGCCAGCAGAATGACAGGGCACTCCTACGAGCAGTACTTC; cdr3_aa: CASRMTGHSYEQYF
j_call: TRBJ2-1; clone_size: many; d_call: TRBD1; v_call: TRBV28; cdr3_nt: TGTGCCAGCAGTTTGACAGGGGATCACAATGAGCAGTTCTTC; cdr3_aa: CASSLTGDHNEQFF
j_call: TRBJ2-1; clone_size: few; d_call: NA; v_call: TRBV4-3; cdr3_nt: TGCGCCAGCAGCCAAGACCACAGGTCCCAGTTCTTC; cdr3_aa: CASSQDHRSQFF
j_call: TRBJ2-1; clone_size: few; d_call: TRBD2; v_call: TRBV20-1; cdr3_nt: TGCAGTGCTAGATACTGGACTAGCGGGGGGAGGCAGTTCTTC; cdr3_aa: CSARYWTSGGRQFF
j_call: TRBJ2-5; clone_size: NA; d_call: NA; v_call: TRBV5-4; cdr3_nt: TGTGCCAGCAGCTTGGCAAAGGGTTCACCAGAACTCCAAGAGACCCAGTACTTC; cdr3_aa: CASSLAKGSPELQETQYF
j_call: TRBJ1-1; clone_size: few; d_call: NA; v_call: TRBV9; cdr3_nt: TGTGCCAGCAGCGAAACGGGGGGGATGAACACTGAAGCTTTCTTT; cdr3_aa: CASSETGGMNTEAFF
j_call: TRBJ2-1; clone_size: NA; d_call: TRBD2; v_call: TRBV6-2/TRBV6-3; cdr3_nt: TGTGCCAGCAGTGCTAGCGGGGGTTACAATGAGCAGTTCTTC; cdr3_aa: CASSASGGYNEQFF
j_call: TRBJ2-1; clone_size: NA; d_call: TRBD2; v_call: TRBV4-1; cdr3_nt: TGCGCCAGCAGCCAAGGGACTAGCCCCAATGAGCAGTTCTTC; cdr3_aa: CASSQGTSPNEQFF
j_call: TRBJ1-1; clone_size: few; d_call: NA; v_call: TRBV6-2/TRBV6-3; cdr3_nt: TGTGCCAGCAGGTGGACGGGAGAGAACACTGAAGCTTTCTTT; cdr3_aa: CASRWTGENTEAFF
j_call: TRBJ1-6; clone_size: NA; d_call: TRBD1; v_call: TRBV13; cdr3_nt: TGTGCCAGCCAGGCCCGGGACAGGGGTACTAATTCACCCCTCCACTTT; cdr3_aa: CASQARDRGTNSPLHF
j_call: TRBJ2-3; clone_size: once; d_call: NA; v_call: TRBV24-1; cdr3_nt: TGTGCCACCAGTGACCACAGACACGGTCCGAGCCGGGCAGGTACGCAGTATTTT; cdr3_aa: CATSDHRHGPSRAGTQYF
j_call: TRBJ1-6; clone_size: NA; d_call: NA; v_call: TRBV4-3; cdr3_nt: TGCGCCAGCAGCCAAGAGAAGAGGGGAGGCGGGTCACCCCTCCACTTT; cdr3_aa: CASSQEKRGGGSPLHF
j_call: TRBJ2-3; clone_size: NA; d_call: NA; v_call: TRBV4-3; cdr3_nt: TGCGCCAGCAGCCCTACGGAGGGCCCCACAGATACGCAGTATTTT; cdr3_aa: CASSPTEGPTDTQYF
j_call: TRBJ2-3; clone_size: NA; d_call: NA; v_call: TRBV7-2; cdr3_nt: TGTGCCAGCAGCTCCGACCACACAGATACGCAGTATTTT; cdr3_aa: CASSSDHTDTQYF
j_call: TRBJ2-3; clone_size: NA; d_call: NA; v_call: TRBV6-2/TRBV6-3; cdr3_nt: TGTGCCAGCAGTTACCCTCCCTGGACTATCTTACCCACAGATACGCAGTATTTT; cdr3_aa: CASSYPPWTILPTDTQYF
j_call: TRBJ1-3; clone_size: NA; d_call: TRBD1; v_call: TRBV3-1; cdr3_nt: TGTGCCAGCAGCCAAGATTACAGGGGACAAAGCTCTGGAAACACCATATATTTT; cdr3_aa: CASSQDYRGQSSGNTIYF
j_call: TRBJ2-7; clone_size: NA; d_call: NA; v_call: TRBV5-8; cdr3_nt: TGTGCCAGCAGCTTGTCGACTTCCCTCGAGCAGTACTTC; cdr3_aa: CASSLSTSLEQYF
j_call: TRBJ2-7; clone_size: NA; d_call: NA; v_call: TRBV19; cdr3_nt: TGTGCCAGTAGTATTGGCGGGGGCCACGAGCAGTACTTC; cdr3_aa: CASSIGGGHEQYF
j_call: TRBJ1-6; clone_size: few; d_call: NA; v_call: TRBV7-2; cdr3_nt: TGTGCCAGCAGCTTACGACTGATGAATTCACCCCTCCACTTT; cdr3_aa: CASSLRLMNSPLHF
j_call: TRBJ2-1; clone_size: few; d_call: TRBD2; v_call: TRBV7-9; cdr3_nt: TGTGCCAGCAGCTTTAGTTTAGCGGGCTCCTACAATGAGCAGTTCTTC; cdr3_aa: CASSFSLAGSYNEQFF
j_call: TRBJ2-5; clone_size: NA; d_call: NA; v_call: TRBV7-2; cdr3_nt: TGTGCCAGCAGCTTAGGGTACGGGGTGTCCCTTCAAGAGACCCAGTACTTC; cdr3_aa: CASSLGYGVSLQETQYF
j_call: TRBJ1-3; clone_size: NA; d_call: NA; v_call: TRBV4-3; cdr3_nt: TGCGCCAGCAGCCCTTACTTAGACAACTCTGGAAACACCACATATTTT; cdr3_aa: CASSPYLDNSGNTTYF
j_call: TRBJ1-5; clone_size: NA; d_call: TRBD1; v_call: TRBV4-3; cdr3_nt: TGCGCCAGCAGCCAAGATCTCAGGGGGTTCAAGCCCCAGCATTTT; cdr3_aa: CASSQDLRGFKPQHF
j_call: TRBJ2-1; clone_size: NA; d_call: TRBD2; v_call: TRBV5-1; cdr3_nt: TGCGCCAGCACATACAGACTAGCGGGAGGCAATGAGCAGTTCTTC; cdr3_aa: CASTYRLAGGNEQFF
j_call: TRBJ2-2; clone_size: few; d_call: NA; v_call: TRBV4-3; cdr3_nt: TGCGCCAGCAGCCAAGGGAACACGCCCAACACCGGGGAGCTGTTTTTT; cdr3_aa: CASSQGNTPNTGELFF
j_call: TRBJ2-5; clone_size: NA; d_call: TRBD1; v_call: TRBV20-1; cdr3_nt: TGCAGTGCAGAACACAGGGGCGAGACCCAGTACTTC; cdr3_aa: CSAEHRGETQYF